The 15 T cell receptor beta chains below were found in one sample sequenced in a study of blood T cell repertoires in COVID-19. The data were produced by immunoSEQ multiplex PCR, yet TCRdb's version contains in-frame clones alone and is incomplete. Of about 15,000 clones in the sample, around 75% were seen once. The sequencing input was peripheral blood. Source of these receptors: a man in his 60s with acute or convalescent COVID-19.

The CDR3: CASSQDPSKETYEQYF. The CDR3 region has the DNA TGCGCCAGCAGCCAAGATCCGTCAAAGGAGACCTACGAGCAGTACTTC. J is TRBJ2-7 and V is TRBV4-3; D ambiguous. There are 16 residues in the CDR3. V lost 0 bases, J lost 2 bases, and 14 bases lay in between. CDR1 and CDR2 (germline): LGHNA, YSLEER.

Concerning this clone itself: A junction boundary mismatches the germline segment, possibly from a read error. CDR3 sequence reads: CAWANLRQAKPPFF. The CDR3, as DNA: TGTGCCTGGGCTAATCTTCGACAGGCCAAGCCCCCCTTTTTT. V and J are TRBV30 and TRBJ1-1; D is possibly TRBD1 (6 bases). The CDR3 totals 14 residues. Germline loops: CDR1 GTSNPN, CDR2 SVGIG (reference sequence).

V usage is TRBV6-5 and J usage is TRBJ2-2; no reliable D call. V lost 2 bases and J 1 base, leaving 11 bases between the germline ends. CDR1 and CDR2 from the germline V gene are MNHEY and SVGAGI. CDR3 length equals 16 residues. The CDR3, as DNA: TGTGCCAGCAGTTACGGGCAGCAGTTGAACACCGGGGAGCTGTTTTTT. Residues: CASSYGQQLNTGELFF.

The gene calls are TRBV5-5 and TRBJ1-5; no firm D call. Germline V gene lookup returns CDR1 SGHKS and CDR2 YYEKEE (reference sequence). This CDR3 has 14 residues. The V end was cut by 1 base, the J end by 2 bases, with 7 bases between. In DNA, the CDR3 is TGTGCCAGCAGCTTGTTGGGAGGCAATCAGCCCCAGCATTTT. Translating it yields CASSLLGGNQPQHF.

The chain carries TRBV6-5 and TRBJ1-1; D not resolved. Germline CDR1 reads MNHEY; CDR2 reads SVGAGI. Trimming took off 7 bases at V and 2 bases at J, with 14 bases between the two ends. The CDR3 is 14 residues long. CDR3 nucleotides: TGTGCCAGCACCGCGGCCTCCGCCAACACTGAAGCTTTCTTT. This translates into CASTAASANTEAFF.

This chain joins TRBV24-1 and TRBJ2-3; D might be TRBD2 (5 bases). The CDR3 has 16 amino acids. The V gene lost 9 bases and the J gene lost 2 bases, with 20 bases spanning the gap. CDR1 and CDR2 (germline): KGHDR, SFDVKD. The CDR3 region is CATPPRALASTDTQYF. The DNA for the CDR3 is TGTGCCACCCCCCCCCGGGCCCTAGCCTCCACAGATACGCAGTATTTT.

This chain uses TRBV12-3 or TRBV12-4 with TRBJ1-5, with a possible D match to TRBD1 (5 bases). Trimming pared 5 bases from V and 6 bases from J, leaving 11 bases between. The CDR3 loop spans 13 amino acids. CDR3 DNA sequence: TGTGCCAGCAGTCTCAGGGTCGGTCAGCCCCAGCATTTT. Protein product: CASSLRVGQPQHF.

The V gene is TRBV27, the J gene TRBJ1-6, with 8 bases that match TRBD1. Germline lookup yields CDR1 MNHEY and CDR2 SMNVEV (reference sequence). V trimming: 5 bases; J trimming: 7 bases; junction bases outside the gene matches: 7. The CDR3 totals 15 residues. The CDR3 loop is CASSRQGAGNSPLHF. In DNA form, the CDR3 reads TGTGCCAGCAGTCGGCAGGGGGCTGGAAATTCACCCCTCCACTTT.

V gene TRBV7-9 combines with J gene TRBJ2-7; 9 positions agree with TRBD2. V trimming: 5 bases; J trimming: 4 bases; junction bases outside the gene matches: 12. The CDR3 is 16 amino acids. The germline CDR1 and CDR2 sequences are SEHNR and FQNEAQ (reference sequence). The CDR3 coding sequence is TGTGCCAGCAGCCCCCCCCGGCTAGCGGGAATTTACGAGCAGTACTTC. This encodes CASSPPRLAGIYEQYF.

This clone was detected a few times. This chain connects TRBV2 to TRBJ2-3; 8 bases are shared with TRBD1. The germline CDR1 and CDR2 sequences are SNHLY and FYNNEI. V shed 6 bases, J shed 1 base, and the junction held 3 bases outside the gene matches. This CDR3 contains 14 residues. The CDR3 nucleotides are TGTGCCAGCAGAGCAGGGGGCGGCACAGATACGCAGTATTTT. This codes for CASRAGGGTDTQYF.

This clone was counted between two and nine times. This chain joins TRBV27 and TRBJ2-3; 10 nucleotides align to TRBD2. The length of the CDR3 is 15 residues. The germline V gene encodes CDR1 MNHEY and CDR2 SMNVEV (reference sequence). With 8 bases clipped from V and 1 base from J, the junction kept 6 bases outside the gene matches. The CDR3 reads CASYGTSARTDTQYF. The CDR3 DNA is TGTGCCAGCTATGGGACTAGCGCTCGCACAGATACGCAGTATTTT.

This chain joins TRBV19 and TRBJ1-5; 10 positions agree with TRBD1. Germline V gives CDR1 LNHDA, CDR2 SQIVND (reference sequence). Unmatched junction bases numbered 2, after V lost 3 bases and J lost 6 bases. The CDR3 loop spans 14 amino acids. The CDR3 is CASSIDRGLQPQHF. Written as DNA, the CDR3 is TGTGCCAGTAGTATTGACAGGGGGCTTCAGCCCCAGCATTTT.

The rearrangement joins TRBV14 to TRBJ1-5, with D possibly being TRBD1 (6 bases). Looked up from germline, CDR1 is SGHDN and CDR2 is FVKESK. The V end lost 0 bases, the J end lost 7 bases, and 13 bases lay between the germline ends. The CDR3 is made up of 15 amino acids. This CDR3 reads CASSQDMGAGQPQHF. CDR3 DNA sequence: TGTGCCAGCAGCCAAGATATGGGGGCCGGACAGCCCCAGCATTTT.

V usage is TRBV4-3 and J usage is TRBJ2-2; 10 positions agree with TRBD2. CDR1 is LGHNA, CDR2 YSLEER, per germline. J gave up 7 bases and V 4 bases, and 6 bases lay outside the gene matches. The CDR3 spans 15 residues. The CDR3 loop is CASSPGLAVGGELFF. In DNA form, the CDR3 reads TGCGCCAGCAGCCCAGGACTAGCGGTGGGCGGGGAGCTGTTTTTT.

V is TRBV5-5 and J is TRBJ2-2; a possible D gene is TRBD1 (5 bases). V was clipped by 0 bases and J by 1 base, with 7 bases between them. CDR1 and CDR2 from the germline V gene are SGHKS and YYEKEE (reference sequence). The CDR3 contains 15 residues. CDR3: CASSLVDMNTGELFF. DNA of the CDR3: TGTGCCAGCAGCTTGGTGGACATGAACACCGGGGAGCTGTTTTTT.